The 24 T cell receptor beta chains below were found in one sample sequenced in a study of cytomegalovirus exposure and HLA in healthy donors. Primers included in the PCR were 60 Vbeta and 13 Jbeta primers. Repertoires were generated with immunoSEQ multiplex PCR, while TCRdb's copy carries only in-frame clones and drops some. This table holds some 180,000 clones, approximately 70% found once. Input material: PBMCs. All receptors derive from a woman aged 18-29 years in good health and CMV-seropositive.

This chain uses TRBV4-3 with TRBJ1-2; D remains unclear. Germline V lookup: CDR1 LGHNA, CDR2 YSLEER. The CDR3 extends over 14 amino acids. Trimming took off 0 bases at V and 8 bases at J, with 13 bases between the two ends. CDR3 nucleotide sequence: TGCGCCAGCAGCCAAGATAGGAGGGTAGAGGGCTACACCTTC. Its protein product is CASSQDRRVEGYTF.

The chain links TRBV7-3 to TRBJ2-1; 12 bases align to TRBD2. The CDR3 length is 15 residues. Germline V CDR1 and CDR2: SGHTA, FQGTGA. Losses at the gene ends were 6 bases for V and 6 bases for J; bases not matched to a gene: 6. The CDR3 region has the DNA TGTGCCAGCAGTCTACTAGCGGGGGGTCGCAATGAGCAGTTCTTC. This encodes CASSLLAGGRNEQFF.

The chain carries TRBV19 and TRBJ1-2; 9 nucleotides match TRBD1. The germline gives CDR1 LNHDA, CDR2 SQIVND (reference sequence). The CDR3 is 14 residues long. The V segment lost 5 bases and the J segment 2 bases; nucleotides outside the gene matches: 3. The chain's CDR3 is CASSLGQGNYGYTF. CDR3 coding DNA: TGTGCCAGTAGTCTGGGACAGGGCAACTATGGCTACACCTTC.

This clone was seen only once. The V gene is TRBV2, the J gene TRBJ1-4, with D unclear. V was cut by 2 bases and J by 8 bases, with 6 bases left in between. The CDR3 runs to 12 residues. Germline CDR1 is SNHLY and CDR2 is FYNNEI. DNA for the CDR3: TGTGCCAGCAGTGAAAGCGGGGAAAAACTGTTTTTT. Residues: CASSESGEKLFF.

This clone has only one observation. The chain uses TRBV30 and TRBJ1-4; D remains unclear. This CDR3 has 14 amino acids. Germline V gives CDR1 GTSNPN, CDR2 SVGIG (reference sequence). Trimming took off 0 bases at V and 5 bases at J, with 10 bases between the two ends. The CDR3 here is CAWSVVAQNEKLFF. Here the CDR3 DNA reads TGTGCCTGGAGTGTAGTTGCCCAGAATGAAAAACTGTTTTTT.

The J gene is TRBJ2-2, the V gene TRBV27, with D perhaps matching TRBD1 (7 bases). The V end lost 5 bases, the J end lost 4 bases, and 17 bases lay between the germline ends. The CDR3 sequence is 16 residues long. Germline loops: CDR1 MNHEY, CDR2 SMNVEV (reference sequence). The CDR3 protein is CASSPLGGGFTGELFF. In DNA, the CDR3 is TGTGCCAGCAGTCCCCTCGGAGGGGGCTTCACCGGGGAGCTGTTTTTT.

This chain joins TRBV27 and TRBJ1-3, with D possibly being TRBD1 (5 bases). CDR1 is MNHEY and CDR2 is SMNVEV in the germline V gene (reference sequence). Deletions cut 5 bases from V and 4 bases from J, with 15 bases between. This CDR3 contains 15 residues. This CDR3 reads CASSPSQGRGNTIYF. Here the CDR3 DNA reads TGTGCCAGCAGTCCTAGTCAGGGAAGGGGAAACACCATATATTTT.

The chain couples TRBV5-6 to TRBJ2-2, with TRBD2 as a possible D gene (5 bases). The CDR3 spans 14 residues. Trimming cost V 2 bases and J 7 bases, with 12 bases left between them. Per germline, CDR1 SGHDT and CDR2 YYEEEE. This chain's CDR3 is CASSLTSLVGELFF. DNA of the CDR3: TGTGCCAGCAGCTTAACTAGTTTGGTCGGGGAGCTGTTTTTT.

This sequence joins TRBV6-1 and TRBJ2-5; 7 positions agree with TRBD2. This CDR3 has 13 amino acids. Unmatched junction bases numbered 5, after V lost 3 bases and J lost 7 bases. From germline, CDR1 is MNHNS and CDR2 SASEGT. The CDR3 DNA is TGTGCCAGCAGTGAGACTAGCATAGCGACCCAGTACTTC. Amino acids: CASSETSIATQYF.

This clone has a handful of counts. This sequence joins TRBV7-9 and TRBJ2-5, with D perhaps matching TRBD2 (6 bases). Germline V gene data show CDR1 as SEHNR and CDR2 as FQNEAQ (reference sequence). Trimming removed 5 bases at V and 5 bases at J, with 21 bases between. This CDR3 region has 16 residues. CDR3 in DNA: TGTGCCAGCAGCCCGGCGGGGCCCCCATCTCAGGAGACCCAGTACTTC. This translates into CASSPAGPPSQETQYF. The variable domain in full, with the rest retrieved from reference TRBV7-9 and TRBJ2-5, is DTGVSQNPRHKITKRGQNVTFRCDPISEHNRLYWYRQTLGQGPEFLTYFQNEAQLEKSRLLSDRFSAERPKGSFSTLEIQRTEQGDSAMYLCASSPAGPPSQETQYFGPGTRLLVL.

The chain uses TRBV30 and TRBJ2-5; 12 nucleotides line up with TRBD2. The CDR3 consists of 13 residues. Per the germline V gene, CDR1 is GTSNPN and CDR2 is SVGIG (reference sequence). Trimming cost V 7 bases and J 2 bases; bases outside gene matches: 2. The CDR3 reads CASSGGEQETQYF. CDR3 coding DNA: TGTGCCTCTAGCGGGGGGGAGCAAGAGACCCAGTACTTC.

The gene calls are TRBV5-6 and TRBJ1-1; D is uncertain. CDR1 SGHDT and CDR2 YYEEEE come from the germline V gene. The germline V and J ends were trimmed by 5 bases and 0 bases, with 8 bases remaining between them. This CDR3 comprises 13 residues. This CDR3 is CASRVGMNTEAFF. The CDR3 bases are TGTGCCAGCAGGGTGGGCATGAACACTGAAGCTTTCTTT.

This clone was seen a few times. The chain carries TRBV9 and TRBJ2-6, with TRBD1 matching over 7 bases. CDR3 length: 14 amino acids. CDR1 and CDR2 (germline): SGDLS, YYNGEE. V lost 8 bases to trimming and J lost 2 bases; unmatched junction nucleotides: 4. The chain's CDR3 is CASNRGTGANVLTF. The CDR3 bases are TGTGCCAGTAACAGGGGAACTGGGGCCAACGTCCTGACTTTC.

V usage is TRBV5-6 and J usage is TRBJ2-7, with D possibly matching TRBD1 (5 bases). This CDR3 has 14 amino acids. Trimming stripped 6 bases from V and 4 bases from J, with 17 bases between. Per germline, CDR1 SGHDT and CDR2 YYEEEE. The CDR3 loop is CASNPWGLGYEQYF. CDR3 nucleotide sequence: TGTGCCAGCAACCCCTGGGGCCTGGGGTACGAGCAGTACTTC.

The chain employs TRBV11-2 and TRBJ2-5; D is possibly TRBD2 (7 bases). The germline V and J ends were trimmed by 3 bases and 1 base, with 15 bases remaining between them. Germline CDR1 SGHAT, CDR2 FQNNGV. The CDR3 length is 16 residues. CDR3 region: CASSFGGGTIQETQYF. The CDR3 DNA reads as TGTGCCAGCAGCTTCGGAGGGGGGACTATCCAAGAGACCCAGTACTTC.

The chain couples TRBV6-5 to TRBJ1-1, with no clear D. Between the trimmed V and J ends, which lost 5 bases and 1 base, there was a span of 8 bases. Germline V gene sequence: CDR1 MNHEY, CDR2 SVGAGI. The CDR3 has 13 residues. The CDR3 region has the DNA TGTGCCAGCAGTACTACTCAGAACACTGAAGCTTTCTTT. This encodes CASSTTQNTEAFF.

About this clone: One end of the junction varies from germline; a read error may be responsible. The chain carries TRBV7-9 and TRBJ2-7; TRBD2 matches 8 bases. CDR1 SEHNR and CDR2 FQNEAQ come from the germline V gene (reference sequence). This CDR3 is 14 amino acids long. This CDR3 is CSSSLGAGAGEQYF. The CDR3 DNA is TGTTCCAGCAGCTTAGGAGCGGGGGCGGGCGAGCAGTACTTC. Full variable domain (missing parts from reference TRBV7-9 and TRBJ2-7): DTGVSQNPRHKITKRGQNVTFRCDPISEHNRLYWYRQTLGQGPEFLTYFQNEAQLEKSRLLSDRFSAERPKGSFSTLEIQRTEQGDSAMYLCSSSLGAGAGEQYFGPGTRLTVT.

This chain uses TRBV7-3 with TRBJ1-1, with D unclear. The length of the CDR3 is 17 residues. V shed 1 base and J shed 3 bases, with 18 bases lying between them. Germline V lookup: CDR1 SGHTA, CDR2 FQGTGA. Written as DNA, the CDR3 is TGTGCCAGCAGCTTAAGGCGGGGAGGTCCTGGGGACACTGAAGCTTTCTTT. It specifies CASSLRRGGPGDTEAFF.

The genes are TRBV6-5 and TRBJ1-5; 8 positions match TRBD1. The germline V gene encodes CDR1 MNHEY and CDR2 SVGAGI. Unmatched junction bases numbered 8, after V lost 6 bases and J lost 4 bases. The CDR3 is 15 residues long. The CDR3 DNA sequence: TGTGCCAGCAGCCGATGGGGACAGGAGAATCAGCCCCAGCATTTT. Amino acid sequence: CASSRWGQENQPQHF.

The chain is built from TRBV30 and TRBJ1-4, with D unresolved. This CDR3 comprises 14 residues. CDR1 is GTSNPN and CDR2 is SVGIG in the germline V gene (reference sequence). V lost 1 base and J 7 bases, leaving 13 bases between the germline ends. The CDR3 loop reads CAWSGAARTEKLFF. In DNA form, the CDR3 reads TGTGCCTGGAGTGGGGCAGCCCGTACTGAAAAACTGTTTTTT.

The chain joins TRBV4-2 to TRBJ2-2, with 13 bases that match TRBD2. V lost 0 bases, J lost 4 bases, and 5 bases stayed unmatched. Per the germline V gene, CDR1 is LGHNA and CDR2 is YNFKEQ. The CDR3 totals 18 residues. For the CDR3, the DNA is TGTGCCAGCAGCCAAGAAACTAGCGGGGGGGCCAGCACCGGGGAGCTGTTTTTT. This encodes CASSQETSGGASTGELFF.

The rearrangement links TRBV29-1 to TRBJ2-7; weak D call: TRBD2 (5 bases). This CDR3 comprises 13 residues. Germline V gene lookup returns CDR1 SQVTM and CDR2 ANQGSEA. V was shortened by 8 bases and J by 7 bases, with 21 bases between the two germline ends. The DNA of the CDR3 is TGCAGCATCGTACACGGCCCTACGGGGGAGCAGTACTTC. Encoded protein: CSIVHGPTGEQYF.

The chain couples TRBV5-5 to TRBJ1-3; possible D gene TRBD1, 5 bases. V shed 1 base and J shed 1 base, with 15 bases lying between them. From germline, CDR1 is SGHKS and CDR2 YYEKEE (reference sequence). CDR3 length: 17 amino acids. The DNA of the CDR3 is TGTGCCAGCAGCTTGTACAGTTACCCAGGGTCTGGAAACACCATATATTTT. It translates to CASSLYSYPGSGNTIYF.

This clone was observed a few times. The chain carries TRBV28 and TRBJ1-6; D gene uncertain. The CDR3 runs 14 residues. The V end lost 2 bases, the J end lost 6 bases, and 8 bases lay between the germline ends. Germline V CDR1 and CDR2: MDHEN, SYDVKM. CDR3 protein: CASSLGGFNSPLHF. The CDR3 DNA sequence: TGTGCCAGCAGTTTAGGAGGTTTTAATTCACCCCTCCACTTT.